This TCR beta chain is from a study of blood T cell repertoires in COVID-19 (dated by TCRdb to about 2020). Context from the whole study: The collaborator samples originated in the United States, Italy and Spain and spanned the acute and convalescent phases of COVID-19. The prospective study material was composed of cDNA or gDNA derived from T cells, B-cell-depleted T cells, or PBMCs. Deeply sampled blood TCRbeta repertoires from subjects exposed to, actively infected with, or recovered from COVID-19 were included in the dataset. The repertoires were released in a freely available public database meant as a resource for research on the immune response to SARS-CoV-2. Samples came from the ongoing ImmuneRACE study (first 160 participants) plus 1,254 subjects from 6 global collaborators. A de-identified subject ID, COVID-19 status, age in years and sex were almost always included in the sample metadata. HLA class I and class II types, where available, came from metadata supplied by the sample provider rather than from assay-based typing.

Summary of the overall study and its limitations: How much clinical and demographic metadata was included differed by source and by participant, and the metadata was provided uncurated.

As encoded in the germline V gene, CDR1 is SGHRS while CDR2 is YFSETQ. From cysteine to phenylalanine, the CDR3 is 12 amino acids long. Just the 36-base CDR3 DNA is kept, in frame starting at base 1. Trimming removed 5 bases from V and 3 bases from J, leaving 8 bases between the germline ends. TCRbeta CDR3 regions were amplified from genomic DNA using the immunoSEQ Assay, a bias-controlled multiplex PCR. As for how the authors treated the data: Within the assay, amplification of reference gene primers was used to estimate how many nucleated cells each sample contained. To quantify the absolute abundance of each unique TCRbeta CDR3 rearrangement, sequence reads were collapsed and filtered. Productive Simpson clonality was computed per sample as the square root of Simpson's diversity index over productive rearrangements. Here the immuneACCESS table is served through TCRdb, limited to in-frame sequences with V and J called. Missing clones are a known gap in these copies; in checked studies unresolved V genes cover under half, and the rest lacks a known reason. V and J calls and clone size are those listed in that table; D and trimming were worked out from the DNA. This sample has about 54,000 clones in its table, and approximately 82% of those were observed once. Of the sample, roughly 5.9% is held by the ten largest clones.

The collaborating institutions used their own protocols to collect whole blood in K2EDTA tubes. Collaborator samples were shipped for TCRbeta analysis as frozen whole blood, isolated PBMCs, or DNA extracted from either sample type. This clone occurred once. The antigen it binds to is not known. Base qualities were left out, and no much larger clone turns up one base away. This TCR was sampled from a human donor in a cohort sampled during active or convalescent COVID-19. The sample consisted of peripheral blood. This receptor chain uses TRBV5-1 and TRBJ1-2, with the D gene too uncertain to name. The DNA reads as follows: TGCGCCAGCAGGGAGGGCCACTATGGCTACACCTTC. The resulting protein is CASREGHYGYTF. Where the CDR3 stops, the reference TRBV5-1 and TRBJ1-2 genes take over; the full variable domain is KAGVTQTPRYLIKTRGQQVTLSCSPISGHRSVSWYQQTPGQGLQFLFEYFSETQRNKGNFPGRFSGRQFSNSRSEMNVSTLELGDSALYLCASREGHYGYTFGSGTRLTVV.